The present entry profiles one T cell receptor (beta chain) with its context. These data are taken from a study of type 1 and type 2 diabetes patients. Study-level background: From PBMCs, CD4+ and CD8+ T cells were isolated by magnetic microbeads.

The germline V gene has CDR1 DFQATT and CDR2 SNEGSKA (reference sequence). There are 13 residues in the CDR3. V was shortened by 3 bases and J by 3 bases, with 9 bases between the two germline ends. Anyone with other autoimmune disease or infection in the prior four weeks was excluded. Genomic DNA was the PCR template. Amplification of the beta chain CDR3 used 30 forward and 13 reverse multiplex primers. MiXCR, applied by TCRdb to the multiplex PCR reads, yields one record per CDR3 protein. This table has 270,000 or so distinct CDR3 sequences, roughly 50% appearing once. The sample consisted of peripheral blood mononuclear cells (PBMCs). The receptor's source is a man between 18 and 29 years old with type 2 diabetes. This rearrangement joins TRBV20-1 to TRBJ1-5, with a possible D match to TRBD1 (6 bases). In DNA, the CDR3 is TGCAGTGCTAGTACGGGGGCCAATCAGCCCCAGCATTTT. Residues: CSASTGANQPQHF.